Listed here are 9 T cell receptor beta chains from one sample, sequenced in a study of blood T cell repertoires in COVID-19. The data were produced by immunoSEQ multiplex PCR, yet TCRdb's version contains in-frame clones alone and is incomplete. In the table there are 90,000 to 140,000 clones, under 90% of which are singletons. Sequenced sample: peripheral blood. The receptors here all came from a man older than 75 with acute or convalescent COVID-19.

The chain carries TRBV28 and TRBJ1-6; TRBD1 agrees at 7 bases. CDR1 is MDHEN and CDR2 is SYDVKM in the germline V gene. The CDR3 has 17 amino acids. The V gene end was trimmed by 5 bases and the J gene end by 0 bases; junction bases not matched to a gene: 7. The CDR3 is CASSTMDRSSYNSPLHF. For the CDR3, the DNA is TGTGCCAGCAGTACCATGGACAGGAGCTCCTATAATTCACCCCTCCACTTT.

The chain links TRBV18 to TRBJ2-2; 7 positions match TRBD1. The CDR3 is made up of 16 amino acids. CDR1 and CDR2 (germline): KGHSH, LQKENI. The trim removed 4 bases at V and 1 base at J, leaving 6 bases unmatched. The CDR3, as DNA: TGTGCCAGCTCACTGGCCGGACAGGTGAACACCGGGGAGCTGTTTTTT. It specifies CASSLAGQVNTGELFF.

The chain is built from TRBV7-3 and TRBJ2-5; weak D call: TRBD1 (5 bases). CDR3 length equals 13 residues. V gave up 5 bases and J gave up 1 base, with 8 bases separating them. Germline CDR1 and CDR2: SGHTA and FQGTGA. CDR3 nucleotide sequence: TGTGCCAGCAGCCCAGGGTCCCAAGAGACCCAGTACTTC. It codes for CASSPGSQETQYF.

The CDR3 bases are TGTGCCAGTACCTCACAGGGTTTGGCTAACTATGGCTACACCTTC. Its translation is CASTSQGLANYGYTF. The chain links TRBV19 to TRBJ1-2; D possibly corresponds to TRBD1 (6 bases). Trimming stripped 7 bases from V and 0 bases from J, with 15 bases between. The CDR3 extends over 15 amino acids. Per germline, CDR1 LNHDA and CDR2 SQIVND (reference sequence). The entire variable domain, with the rest obtained from reference TRBV19 and TRBJ1-2, is as follows: DGGITQSPKYLFRKEGQNVTLSCEQNLNHDAMYWYRQDPGQGLRLIYYSQIVNDFQKGDIAEGYSVSREKKESFPLTVTSAQKNPTAFYLCASTSQGLANYGYTFGSGTRLTVV.

This clone was seen only a few times. The chain has TRBV6-5 and TRBJ1-1; 8 bases line up with TRBD1. CDR1 MNHEY and CDR2 SVGAGI come from the germline V gene. With V trimmed by 8 bases and J by 6 bases, 8 bases remained unmatched. The CDR3 sequence is 13 residues long. The CDR3 region is CASRSSRGPEAFF. The CDR3, as DNA: TGTGCCAGCCGTTCGAGCAGGGGGCCTGAAGCTTTCTTT.

The chain is built from TRBV6-1 and TRBJ2-5; 7 bases map to TRBD1. From germline, CDR1 is MNHNS and CDR2 SASEGT. The junction had 7 bases not matched to a gene; V was cut back by 2 bases and J by 1 base. The CDR3 sequence is 16 residues long. CDR3 sequence reads: CASSERDSFIQETQYF. As DNA, the CDR3 is TGTGCCAGCAGTGAACGGGACAGTTTTATCCAAGAGACCCAGTACTTC.

The chain uses TRBV11-3 and TRBJ2-1; D is unresolved. The V gene lost 1 base and the J gene lost 0 bases, with 10 bases spanning the gap. The V gene's germline CDR1 is SGHNT and CDR2 YENEEA. The CDR3 consists of 16 residues. The CDR3 reads CASSLATGDSYNEQFF. In DNA form, the CDR3 reads TGTGCCAGCAGCTTAGCTACCGGAGACTCCTACAATGAGCAGTTCTTC.

The CDR3 region is CSAKDSINSPLHF. The CDR3 nucleotides read TGCAGCGCGAAGGACAGCATAAATTCACCCCTCCACTTT. The chain links TRBV29-1 to TRBJ1-6, with TRBD1 as a possible D gene (6 bases). CDR1 and CDR2 from the germline V gene are SQVTM and ANQGSEA. The CDR3 has 13 residues. With 7 bases removed from V and 7 bases from J, the gap between germline ends came to 14 bases. Drawing the rest from reference TRBV29-1 and TRBJ1-6, the complete variable domain is SAVISQKPSRDICQRGTSLTIQCQVDSQVTMMFWYRQQPGQSLTLIATANQGSEATYESGFVIDKFPISRPNLTFSTLTVSNMSPEDSSIYLCSAKDSINSPLHFGNGTRLTVT.

The J gene is TRBJ2-1, the V gene TRBV19; D is possibly TRBD2 (5 bases). CDR1 LNHDA and CDR2 SQIVND come from the germline V gene (reference sequence). The ends were cut back, 2 bases at V and 0 bases at J, with 8 bases in the middle. There are 15 residues in the CDR3. CDR3 amino acids: CASSINRDSYNEQFF. CDR3 nucleotides: TGTGCCAGTAGTATAAATCGGGACTCCTACAATGAGCAGTTCTTC.